This T cell receptor beta chain was sequenced for a study of cytotoxic CD8 clonotypes in ibrutinib-treated CLL. Study results and limitations: Clonality increased at ibrutinib response, then returned toward baseline at progression.

This table comes from immunoSEQ multiplex PCR, and its TCRdb copy is limited to in-frame clones, with some not included. The profile covers nearly 85,000 clones, with 70% to 80% appearing a single time and about 4.8% taken by the ten largest. Worth noting for this clone: What it binds is unknown.

TCR beta libraries used about 2.1 micrograms of DNA from cryopreserved PBMCs. V shed 3 bases and J shed 8 bases, with 13 bases lying between them. Per the germline V gene, CDR1 is SGHAT and CDR2 is FQNNGV. The CDR3 length is 13 residues. The chain links TRBV11-2 to TRBJ1-2; possibly TRBD1 for D (6 bases). This specimen consisted of PBMCs, obtained after 12 months of ibrutinib treatment. This receptor was identified in a human donor with chronic lymphocytic leukemia. Here the CDR3 reads CASSLGGRMGYTF. For the CDR3, the DNA is TGTGCCAGCAGCTTGGGGGGGCGTATGGGCTACACCTTC.